This TCR beta chain was recovered during a study of shared clonotypes between healthy human individuals. Findings and caveats of the study: All-four-donor shared clonotypes had higher generation probabilities than non-shared clonotypes did.

Measured with immunoSEQ multiplex PCR; TCRdb has only the in-frame clones, and not every one. Here the sample spans a few million clones, about 94% being singletons. A note on this clone: Its antigen is currently unknown.

This CDR3 contains 15 residues. Germline V gene data show CDR1 as SGHRS and CDR2 as YFSETQ. The junction had 7 bases not matched to a gene; V was cut back by 4 bases and J by 2 bases. The chain joins TRBV5-1 to TRBJ2-7, with 9 positions matching TRBD1. Material for sequencing was naive CD4+ T cells sorted from blood. Specified subset: CD45RA+ positively selected. The sequence came from a man between 18 and 35 years old in good health. CDR3 loop: CASSQTGQGAYEQYF. Here the CDR3 DNA reads TGCGCCAGCAGCCAGACGGGACAGGGTGCCTACGAGCAGTACTTC. Full variable domain (rest looked up from reference TRBV5-1 and TRBJ2-7): KAGVTQTPRYLIKTRGQQVTLSCSPISGHRSVSWYQQTPGQGLQFLFEYFSETQRNKGNFPGRFSGRQFSNSRSEMNVSTLELGDSALYLCASSQTGQGAYEQYFGPGTRLTVT.